This TCR beta chain was identified in a study of blood T cell repertoires in COVID-19. The CDR3 length is 14 residues. CDR1 SNHLY and CDR2 FYNNEI come from the germline V gene. V lost 5 bases and J lost 3; bases outside the gene matches: 5. Original data processing: Reference gene primers were amplified, and this amplification served to estimate nucleated cell counts. Using immunoSEQ multiplex PCR, the repertoire was profiled, and TCRdb retains in-frame clones only, with some absent. The V and J calls and the clone size are those of that table, but D and trimming were determined from the DNA. In the table there are more than 200,000 clones, approximately 89% of which are singletons. Followed longitudinally, the Seattle patients had been enrolled during active infection.

The specimen was peripheral blood. This chain connects TRBV2 to TRBJ2-7; 9 bases are a match to TRBD1. The TCR comes from a woman aged 30 to 39 with COVID-19, enrolled during active disease. This CDR3 reads CASSPGQGSYEQYF. The CDR3 region has the DNA TGTGCCAGCAGTCCGGGACAGGGAAGCTACGAGCAGTACTTC.